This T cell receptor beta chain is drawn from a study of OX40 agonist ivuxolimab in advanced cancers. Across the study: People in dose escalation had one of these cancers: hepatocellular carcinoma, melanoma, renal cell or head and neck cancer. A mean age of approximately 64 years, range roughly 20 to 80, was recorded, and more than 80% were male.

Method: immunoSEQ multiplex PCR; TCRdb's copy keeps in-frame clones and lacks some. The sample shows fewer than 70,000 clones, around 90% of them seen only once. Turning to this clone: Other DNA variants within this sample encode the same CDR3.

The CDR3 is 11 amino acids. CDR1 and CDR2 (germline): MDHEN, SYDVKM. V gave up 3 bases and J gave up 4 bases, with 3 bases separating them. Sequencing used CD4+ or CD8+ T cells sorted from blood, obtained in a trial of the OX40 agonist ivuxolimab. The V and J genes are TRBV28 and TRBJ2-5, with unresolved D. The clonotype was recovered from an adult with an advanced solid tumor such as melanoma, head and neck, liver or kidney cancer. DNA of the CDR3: TGTGCCAGCAGTTTGGGAGAGACCCAGTACTTC. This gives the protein CASSLGETQYF.